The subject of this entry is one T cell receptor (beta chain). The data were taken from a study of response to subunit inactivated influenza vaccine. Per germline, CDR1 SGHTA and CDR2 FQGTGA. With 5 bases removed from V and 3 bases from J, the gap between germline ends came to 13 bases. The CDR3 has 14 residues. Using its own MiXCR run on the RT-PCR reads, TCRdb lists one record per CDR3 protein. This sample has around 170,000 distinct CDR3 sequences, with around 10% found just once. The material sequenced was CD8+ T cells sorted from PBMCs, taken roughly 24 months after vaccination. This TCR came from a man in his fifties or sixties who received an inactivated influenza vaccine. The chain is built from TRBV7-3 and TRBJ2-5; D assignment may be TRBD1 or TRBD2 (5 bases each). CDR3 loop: CASSQRDGEETQYF. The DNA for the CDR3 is TGTGCCAGCAGCCAACGGGACGGAGAAGAGACCCAGTACTTC. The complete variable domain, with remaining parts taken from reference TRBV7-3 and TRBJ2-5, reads GAGVSQTPSNKVTEKGKYVELRCDPISGHTALYWYRQSLGQGPEFLIYFQGTGAADDSGLPNDRFFAVRPEGSVSTLKIQRTERGDSAVYLCASSQRDGEETQYFGPGTRLLVL.